The 3 T cell receptor beta chains below were found in one sample sequenced in a study of OX40 agonist ivuxolimab in advanced cancers. Assay used: immunoSEQ multiplex PCR; TCRdb lists only in-frame clones, some missing. The repertoire has around 99,000 clones, around 87% of them found once; the top ten carry 0.15% to 0.2%. Source: CD4+ or CD8+ T cells sorted from blood, taken in a trial of the OX40 agonist ivuxolimab. Receptors originate from an adult with an advanced solid tumor such as melanoma, head and neck, liver or kidney cancer.

The V gene is TRBV2, the J gene TRBJ1-2; no clear D gene. This CDR3 has 12 amino acids. Germline CDR1 SNHLY, CDR2 FYNNEI. The germline V and J ends were trimmed by 2 bases and 3 bases, with 4 bases remaining between them. CDR3 sequence reads: CASSESDYGYTF. The CDR3 bases are TGTGCCAGCAGTGAATCGGACTATGGCTACACCTTC.

J is TRBJ2-1 and V is TRBV5-4; tentative D call: TRBD1 (5 bases). The germline V and J ends were trimmed by 1 base and 8 bases, with 10 bases remaining between them. CDR1 and CDR2 (germline): SGHNT, YYREEE (reference sequence). CDR3 length: 13 amino acids. DNA of the CDR3: TGTGCCAGCAGCTTGCTAGGGGTAGATGAGCAGTTCTTC. Protein: CASSLLGVDEQFF.

The rearrangement uses TRBV10-3 and TRBJ1-1, with no clear D. V shed 2 bases and J shed 8 bases, with 6 bases lying between them. Germline loops: CDR1 ENHRY, CDR2 SYGVKD. There are 11 residues in the CDR3. The CDR3 DNA follows: TGTGCCATCAGTGAGGCCGGGGAAGCTTTCTTT. It specifies CAISEAGEAFF.